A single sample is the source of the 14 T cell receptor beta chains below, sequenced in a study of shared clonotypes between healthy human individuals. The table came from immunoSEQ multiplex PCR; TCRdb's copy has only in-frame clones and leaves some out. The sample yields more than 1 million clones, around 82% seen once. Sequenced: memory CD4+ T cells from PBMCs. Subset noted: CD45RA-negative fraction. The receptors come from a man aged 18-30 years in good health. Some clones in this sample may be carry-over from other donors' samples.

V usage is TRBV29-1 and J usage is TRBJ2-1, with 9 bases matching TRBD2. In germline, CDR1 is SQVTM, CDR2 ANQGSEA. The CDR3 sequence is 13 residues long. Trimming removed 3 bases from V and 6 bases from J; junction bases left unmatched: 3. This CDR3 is CSVEGTSLNEQFF. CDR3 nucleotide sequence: TGCAGCGTTGAGGGGACTAGCCTCAATGAGCAGTTCTTC.

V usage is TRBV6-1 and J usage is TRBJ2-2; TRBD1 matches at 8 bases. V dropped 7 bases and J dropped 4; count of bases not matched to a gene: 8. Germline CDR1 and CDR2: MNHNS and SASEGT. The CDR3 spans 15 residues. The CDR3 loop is CASTPGTGFTGELFF. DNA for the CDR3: TGTGCCAGCACGCCGGGGACAGGTTTCACCGGGGAGCTGTTTTTT.

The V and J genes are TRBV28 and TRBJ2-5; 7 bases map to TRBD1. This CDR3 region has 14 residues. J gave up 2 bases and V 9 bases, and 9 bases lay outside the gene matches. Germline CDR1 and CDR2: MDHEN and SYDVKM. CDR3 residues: CASNRQGPQETQYF. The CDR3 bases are TGTGCCAGTAATAGACAGGGACCACAAGAGACCCAGTACTTC.

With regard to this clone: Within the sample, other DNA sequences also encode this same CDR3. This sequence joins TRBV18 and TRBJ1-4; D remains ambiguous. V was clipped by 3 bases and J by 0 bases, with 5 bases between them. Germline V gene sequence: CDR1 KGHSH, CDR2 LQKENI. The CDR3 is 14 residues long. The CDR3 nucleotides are TGTGCCAGCTCACCCGGGGCAACTAATGAAAAACTGTTTTTT. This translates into CASSPGATNEKLFF.

CDR3 sequence reads: CASSPGGGAAGNTIYF. In nucleotides, the CDR3 is TGTGCCAGCTCACCAGGCGGAGGGGCGGCTGGAAACACCATATATTTT. This chain links TRBV18 with TRBJ1-3; D may be TRBD1 (5 bases). The CDR3 spans 16 residues. Germline V gene sequence: CDR1 KGHSH, CDR2 LQKENI. V lost 2 bases, J lost 2 bases, and 13 bases lay in between.

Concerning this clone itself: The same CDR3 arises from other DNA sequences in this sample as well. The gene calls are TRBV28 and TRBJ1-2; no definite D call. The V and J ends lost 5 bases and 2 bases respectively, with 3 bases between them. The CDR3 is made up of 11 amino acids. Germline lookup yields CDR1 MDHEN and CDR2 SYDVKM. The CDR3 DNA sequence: TGTGCCAGCAGTACCAACTATGGCTACACCTTC. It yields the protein CASSTNYGYTF.

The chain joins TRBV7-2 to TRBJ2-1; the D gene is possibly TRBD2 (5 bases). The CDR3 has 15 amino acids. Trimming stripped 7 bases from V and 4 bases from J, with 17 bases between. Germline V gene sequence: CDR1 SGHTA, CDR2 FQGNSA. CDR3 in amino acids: CASTLTSGGYNEQFF. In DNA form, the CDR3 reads TGTGCCAGCACCTTGACGAGCGGTGGGTACAATGAGCAGTTCTTC.

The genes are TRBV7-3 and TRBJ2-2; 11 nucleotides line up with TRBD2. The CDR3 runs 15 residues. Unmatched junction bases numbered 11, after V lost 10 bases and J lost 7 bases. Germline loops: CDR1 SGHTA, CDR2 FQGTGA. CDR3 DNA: TGTGCCACCGCGACTAGCGGGACCCCTATCGGGGAGCTGTTTTTT. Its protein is CATATSGTPIGELFF.

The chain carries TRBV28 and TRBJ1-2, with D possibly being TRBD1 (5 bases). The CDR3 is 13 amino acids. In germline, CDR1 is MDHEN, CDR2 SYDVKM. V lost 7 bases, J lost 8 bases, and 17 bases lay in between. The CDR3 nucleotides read TGTGCCAGCACCCTGGAGGGACTAAGGGGCTACACCTTC. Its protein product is CASTLEGLRGYTF.

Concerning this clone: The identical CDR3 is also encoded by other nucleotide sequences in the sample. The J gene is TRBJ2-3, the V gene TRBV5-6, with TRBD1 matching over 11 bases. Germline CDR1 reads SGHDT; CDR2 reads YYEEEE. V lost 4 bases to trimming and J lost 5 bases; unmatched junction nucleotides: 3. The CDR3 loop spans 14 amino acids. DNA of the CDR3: TGTGCCAGCAGCGCCGGGACAGGGGGAGATACGCAGTATTTT. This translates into CASSAGTGGDTQYF. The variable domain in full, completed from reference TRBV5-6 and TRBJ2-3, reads DAGVTQSPTHLIKTRGQQVTLRCSPKSGHDTVSWYQQALGQGPQFIFQYYEEEERQRGNFPDRFSGHQFPNYSSELNVNALLLGDSALYLCASSAGTGGDTQYFGPGTRLTVL.

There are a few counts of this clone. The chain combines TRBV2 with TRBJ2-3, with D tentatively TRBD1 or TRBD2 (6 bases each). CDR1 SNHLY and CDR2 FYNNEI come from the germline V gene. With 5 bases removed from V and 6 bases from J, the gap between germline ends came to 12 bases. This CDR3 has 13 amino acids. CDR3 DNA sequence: TGTGCCAGCAGTACCACAGGGAGGGATACGCAGTATTTT. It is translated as CASSTTGRDTQYF.

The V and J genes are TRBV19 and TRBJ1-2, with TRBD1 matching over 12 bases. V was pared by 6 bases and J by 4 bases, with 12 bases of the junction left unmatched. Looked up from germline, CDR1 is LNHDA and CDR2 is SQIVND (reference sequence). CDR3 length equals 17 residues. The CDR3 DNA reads TGTGCCAGTAGCGGGGACAGGGGGCGACAAGGGGCCTATGGCTACACCTTC. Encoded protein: CASSGDRGRQGAYGYTF.

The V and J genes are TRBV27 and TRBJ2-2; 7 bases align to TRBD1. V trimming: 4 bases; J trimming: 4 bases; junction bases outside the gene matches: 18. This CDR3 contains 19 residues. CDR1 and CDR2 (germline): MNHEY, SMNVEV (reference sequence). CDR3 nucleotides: TGTGCCAGCAGTTCGACAGGGAATCTGGGCGGGCGTGGCACCGGGGAGCTGTTTTTT. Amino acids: CASSSTGNLGGRGTGELFF.

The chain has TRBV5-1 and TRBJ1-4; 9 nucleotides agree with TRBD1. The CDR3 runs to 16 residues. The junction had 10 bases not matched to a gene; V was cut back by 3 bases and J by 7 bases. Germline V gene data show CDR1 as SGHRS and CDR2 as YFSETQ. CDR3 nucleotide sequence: TGCGCCAGCAGCTCTGCCCCACAGGGGGCGGGTGAAAAACTGTTTTTT. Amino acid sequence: CASSSAPQGAGEKLFF.